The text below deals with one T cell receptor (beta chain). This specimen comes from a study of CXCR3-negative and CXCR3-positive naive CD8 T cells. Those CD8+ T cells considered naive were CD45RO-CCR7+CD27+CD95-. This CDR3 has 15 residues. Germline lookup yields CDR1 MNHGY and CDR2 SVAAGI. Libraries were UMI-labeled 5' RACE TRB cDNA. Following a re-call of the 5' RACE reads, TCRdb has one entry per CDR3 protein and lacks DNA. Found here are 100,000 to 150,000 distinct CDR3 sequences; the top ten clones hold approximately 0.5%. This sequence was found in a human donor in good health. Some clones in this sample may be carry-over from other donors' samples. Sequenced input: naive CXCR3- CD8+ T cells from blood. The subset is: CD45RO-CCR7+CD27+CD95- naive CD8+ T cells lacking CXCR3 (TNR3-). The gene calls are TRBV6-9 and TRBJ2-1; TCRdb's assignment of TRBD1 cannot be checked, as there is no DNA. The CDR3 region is CASSYGASSYNEQFF.